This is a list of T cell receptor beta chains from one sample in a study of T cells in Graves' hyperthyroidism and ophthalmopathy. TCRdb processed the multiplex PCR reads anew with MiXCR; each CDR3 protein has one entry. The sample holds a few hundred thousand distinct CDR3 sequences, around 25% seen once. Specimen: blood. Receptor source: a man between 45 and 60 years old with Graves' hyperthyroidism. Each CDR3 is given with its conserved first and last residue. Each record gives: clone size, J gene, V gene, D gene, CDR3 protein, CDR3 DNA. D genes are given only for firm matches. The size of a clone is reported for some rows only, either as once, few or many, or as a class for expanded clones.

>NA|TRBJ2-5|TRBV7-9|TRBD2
CASSSSGSGETQYF
TGTGCCAGCAGCTCAAGCGGGAGTGGAGAGACCCAGTACTTC
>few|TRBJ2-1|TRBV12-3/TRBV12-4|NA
CASSPPGISFNEQFF
TGTGCCAGCAGCCCCCCCGGGATATCATTCAATGAGCAGTTCTTC
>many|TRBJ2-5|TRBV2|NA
CASKQGRETQYF
TGTGCCAGCAAACAGGGTCGGGAGACCCAGTACTTC
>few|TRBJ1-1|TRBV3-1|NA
CASSIQGKNSEAFF
TGTGCCAGCAGCATACAGGGAAAGAACAGTGAAGCTTTCTTT
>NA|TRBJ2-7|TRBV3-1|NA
CASSQDIRGKGYEQYF
TGTGCCAGCAGCCAAGATATCAGGGGAAAAGGTTACGAGCAGTACTTC
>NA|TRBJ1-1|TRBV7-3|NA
CASSLTNSSTAFF
TGTGCCAGCAGCTTAACGAACAGCTCCACAGCTTTCTTT
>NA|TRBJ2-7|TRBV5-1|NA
CASSFGHSTSYEQYF
TGCGCCAGCAGCTTTGGACATAGTACCTCCTACGAGCAGTACTTC
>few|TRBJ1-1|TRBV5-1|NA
CASSLGGPESGAFF
TGCGCCAGCAGCTTGGGGGGACCTGAATCTGGAGCTTTCTTT
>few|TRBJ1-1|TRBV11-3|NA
CASSLNRGAETFF
TGTGCCAGCAGCTTAAACCGGGGAGCTGAAACTTTCTTT
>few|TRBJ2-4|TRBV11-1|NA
CASSLRDIGSENIQYF
TGTGCCAGCAGCTTACGGGACATAGGTTCCGAAAACATTCAGTACTTC
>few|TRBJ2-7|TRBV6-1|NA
CASSNTGYSYEQYF
TGTGCCAGCAGTAACACCGGGTACTCCTACGAGCAGTACTTC
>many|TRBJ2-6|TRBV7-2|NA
CASSLVASGANVLTF
TGTGCCAGCAGCTTAGTGGCCTCTGGGGCCAACGTCCTGACTTTC
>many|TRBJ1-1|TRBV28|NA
CASSLDPRDQWNTEAFF
TGTGCCAGCAGTTTAGATCCCCGGGACCAGTGGAACACTGAAGCTTTCTTT
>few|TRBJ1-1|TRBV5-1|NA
CASSLRVGTEAFF
TGCGCCAGCAGCTTGAGGGTTGGCACTGAAGCTTTCTTT
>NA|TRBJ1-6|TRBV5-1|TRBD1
CASSLGGTDDSPLHF
TGCGCCAGCAGCTTAGGCGGGACAGATGATTCACCCCTCCACTTT
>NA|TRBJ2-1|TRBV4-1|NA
CASSQDWNSYNEQFF
TGCGCCAGCAGCCAAGATTGGAATTCCTACAATGAGCAGTTCTTC
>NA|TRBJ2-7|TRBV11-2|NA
CASSIRPRREQYF
TGTGCCAGCAGCATAAGACCACGTCGCGAGCAGTACTTC
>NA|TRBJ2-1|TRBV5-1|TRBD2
CASSSRLAGVNEQFF
TGCGCCAGCAGCTCGAGACTAGCGGGAGTCAATGAGCAGTTCTTC
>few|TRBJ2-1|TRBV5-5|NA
CASSLDPGGEQFF
TGTGCCAGCAGCTTGGACCCTGGGGGTGAGCAGTTCTTC
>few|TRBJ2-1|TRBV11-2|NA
CASSFWGGSAATYNEQFF
TGTGCCAGCAGCTTTTGGGGGGGCTCGGCGGCGACCTACAATGAGCAGTTCTTC
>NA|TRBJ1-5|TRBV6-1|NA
CASTRDSNQPQHF
TGTGCCAGCACCCGGGACAGCAATCAGCCCCAGCATTTT
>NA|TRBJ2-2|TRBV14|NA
CASSHYNTGELFF
TGTGCCAGCAGCCACTACAACACCGGGGAGCTGTTTTTT
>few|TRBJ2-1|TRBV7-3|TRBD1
CASSLGDRSSYNEQFF
TGTGCCAGCAGCTTAGGGGACAGGTCTTCCTACAATGAGCAGTTCTTC
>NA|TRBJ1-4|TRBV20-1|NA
CSARDVTRVREKLFF
TGCAGTGCTAGAGATGTAACCAGGGTTCGTGAAAAACTGTTTTTT
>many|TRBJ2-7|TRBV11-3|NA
CASSLEATYEQYF
TGTGCCAGCAGCTTAGAAGCTACCTACGAGCAGTACTTC
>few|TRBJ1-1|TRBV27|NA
CASSLSGGIEAFF
TGTGCCAGCAGTTTATCTGGGGGGATTGAAGCTTTCTTT
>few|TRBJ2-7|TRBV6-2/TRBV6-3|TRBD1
CASSMQGDSYEQYF
TGTGCCAGCAGCATGCAGGGGGATTCCTACGAGCAGTACTTC
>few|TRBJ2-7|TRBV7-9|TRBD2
CASSLGSGRANEQYF
TGTGCCAGCAGCTTAGGGAGCGGGAGGGCGAACGAGCAGTACTTC
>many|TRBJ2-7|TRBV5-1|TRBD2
CASRGTSYEQYF
TGCGCCAGCAGAGGGACTAGCTACGAGCAGTACTTC
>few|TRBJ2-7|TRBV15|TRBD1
CATSIWTGRREQYF
TGTGCCACCAGCATTTGGACAGGGCGGCGGGAGCAGTACTTC
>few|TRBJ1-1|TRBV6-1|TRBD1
CASRPGQDGYGAFF
TGTGCCAGCAGACCTGGACAGGACGGTTATGGGGCTTTCTTT
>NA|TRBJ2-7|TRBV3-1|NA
CASSQDKDPGYEQYF
TGTGCCAGCAGCCAAGATAAGGACCCGGGTTACGAGCAGTACTTC
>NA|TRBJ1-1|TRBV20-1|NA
CSAPALNTEAFF
TGCAGTGCTCCCGCCCTGAACACTGAAGCTTTCTTT
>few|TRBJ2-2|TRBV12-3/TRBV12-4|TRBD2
CASSHRGGVTGELFF
TGTGCCAGCAGTCATCGGGGAGGGGTCACCGGGGAGCTGTTTTTT
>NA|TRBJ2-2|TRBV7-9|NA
CASSLGESTGELFF
TGTGCCAGCAGCTTAGGGGAGAGCACCGGGGAGCTGTTTTTT
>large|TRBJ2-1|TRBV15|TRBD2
CATSTDEGRERDEQFF
TGTGCCACCAGCACCGACGAGGGGCGGGAGAGGGATGAGCAGTTCTTC
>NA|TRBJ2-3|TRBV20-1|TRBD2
CSAIGTSGLTDTQYF
TGCAGTGCGATCGGGACTAGCGGTTTAACAGATACGCAGTATTTT
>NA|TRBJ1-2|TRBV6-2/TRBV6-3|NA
CASSIDSLTNYGYTF
TGTGCCAGCAGCATCGATTCCTTGACTAACTATGGCTACACCTTC
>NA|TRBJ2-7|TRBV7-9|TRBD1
CASSLGQGLMYEQYF
TGTGCCAGCAGCTTAGGACAGGGTCTAATGTACGAGCAGTACTTC
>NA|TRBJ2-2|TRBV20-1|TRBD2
CSARDLMTGGGELFF
TGCAGTGCTAGAGATCTCATGACGGGGGGCGGGGAGCTGTTTTTT
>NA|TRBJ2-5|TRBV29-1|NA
CSVCPSSQETQYF
TGCAGCGTTTGCCCTAGCTCCCAAGAGACCCAGTACTTC
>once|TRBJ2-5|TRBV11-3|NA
CASSLEVEAETQYF
TGTGCCAGCAGCTTAGAAGTTGAGGCAGAGACCCAGTACTTC
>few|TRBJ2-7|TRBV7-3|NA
CASSLKAGDEQYF
TGTGCCAGCAGCCTTAAAGCCGGCGACGAGCAGTACTTC